This T cell receptor (beta chain) stems from a study of OX40 agonist ivuxolimab in advanced cancers. General study findings and limits: Among patients with partial responses at 0.1-3.0 mg/kg, clonal expansion was among the lowest.

The table came from immunoSEQ multiplex PCR; TCRdb's copy has only in-frame clones and leaves some out. The sample yields more than 45,000 clones, about 90% seen once. For this clone: Antigen unknown.

V was trimmed by 7 bases and J by 2 bases, leaving 18 bases between them. From germline, CDR1 is MDHEN and CDR2 SYDVKM. This CDR3 is built from 15 residues. V is TRBV28 and J is TRBJ2-7; D might be TRBD2 (6 bases). The source of this sequence is an adult with an advanced solid tumor such as melanoma, head and neck, liver or kidney cancer. The sample in question was CD4+ or CD8+ T cells sorted from blood, obtained in a trial of the OX40 agonist ivuxolimab. CDR3 DNA sequence: TGTGCCAGCACCTTAGCGGTAGGAGGGGCCTACGAGCAGTACTTC. This codes for CASTLAVGGAYEQYF.